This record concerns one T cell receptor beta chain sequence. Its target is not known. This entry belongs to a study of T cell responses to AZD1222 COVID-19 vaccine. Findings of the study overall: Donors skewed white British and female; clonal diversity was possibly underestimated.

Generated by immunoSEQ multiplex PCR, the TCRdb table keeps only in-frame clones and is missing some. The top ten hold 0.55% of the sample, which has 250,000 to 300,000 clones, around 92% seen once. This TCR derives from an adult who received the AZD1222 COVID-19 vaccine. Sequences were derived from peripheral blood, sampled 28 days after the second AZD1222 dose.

CDR3 bases: TGTGCCAGCAGTAATCTGTCGGGGGGCAAAGTGCAGTACTTC. It specifies CASSNLSGGKVQYF. V and J are TRBV27 and TRBJ2-7; weak D call: TRBD2 (7 bases). CDR1 is MNHEY and CDR2 is SMNVEV in the germline V gene (reference sequence). Trimming removed 5 bases from V and 9 bases from J, with 20 bases in between. The CDR3 length is 14 residues.